This TCR beta chain comes out of a study of OX40 agonist ivuxolimab in advanced cancers. About the research overall: At 0.01 to 10 mg/kg, ivuxolimab was administered intravenously to patients every 2 weeks.

Overall study findings and caveats: CD8+ T cells averaged more expanded clones than CD4+.

Here immunoSEQ multiplex PCR was the method, and the copy in TCRdb shows in-frame clones only, minus some. Here the sample spans 57,000 or so clones, about 91% being singletons. The CDR3 totals 16 residues. The germline V and J ends were trimmed by 0 bases and 1 base, with 9 bases remaining between them. Looked up from germline, CDR1 is LNHNV and CDR2 is YYDKDF (reference sequence). In regard to this clone: The antigen is not known.

At baseline, cycle 4 day 1, and cycle 7 day 1, blood was sampled. The sample here was CD4+ or CD8+ T cells sorted from blood, taken in a trial of the OX40 agonist ivuxolimab. This TCR was sampled from an adult with an advanced solid tumor such as melanoma, head and neck, liver or kidney cancer. V and J are TRBV15 and TRBJ2-2; the D is unclear. This CDR3 is CATSRDWQLNTGELFF. The CDR3 region has the DNA TGTGCCACCAGCAGAGACTGGCAGTTGAACACCGGGGAGCTGTTTTTT.